Listed here is a single T cell receptor beta chain. The data belong to a study of low-dose radiotherapy and immunotherapy resistance in tumors. For the study at large: Cohort 1 was given 0.5 Gy per fraction every 2 weeks, for 6.5 Gy total.

As to time point: after trial treatment. Treatment denoted: LDRT plus nivolumab, ipilimumab, low-dose cyclophosphamide and aspirin (RACIN trial). It was nivolumab, ipilimumab, aspirin, low-dose cyclophosphamide and low-dose radiotherapy that donors received. Patients eligible had advanced solid tumors without tumor-infiltrating lymphocytes. A roughly 22-cycle PCR with a constant-region primer and V-primer adapter amplified TCRs. TCRdb recomputed calls from the reads with MiXCR, one row per CDR3 protein. The sample carries roughly 50,000 distinct CDR3 sequences, approximately 35% recorded once. Germline V gives CDR1 MDHEN, CDR2 SYDVKM. This CDR3 contains 14 residues. With 8 bases clipped from V and 6 bases from J, the junction kept 9 bases outside the gene matches.

This chain connects TRBV28 to TRBJ2-7; 11 nucleotides match TRBD1. The specimen was PBMCs, collected after low-dose radiotherapy plus immunotherapy. This TCR was recovered from a male donor with rectosigmoid adenocarcinoma. In nucleotides, the CDR3 is TGTGCCAGCGTAAAGTTCGGGACAGGGGGCGAGCAGTACTTC. It is translated as CASVKFGTGGEQYF.